This T cell receptor beta chain was profiled in a study of control samples from healthy donors and cancer patients. Repertoires were generated with immunoSEQ multiplex PCR, while TCRdb's copy carries only in-frame clones and drops some. This sample has over 55,000 clones, with around 93% found just once. This TCR derives from a man aged 25 to 40 with colorectal cancer. Sequenced: PBMCs.

CDR3 bases: TGCAGCGTCCCGCGGCCAGGGGTGGGGAATGAGCAGTTCTTC. Translation: CSVPRPGVGNEQFF. V usage is TRBV29-1 and J usage is TRBJ2-1; D is possibly TRBD1 (6 bases). CDR1 is SQVTM and CDR2 is ANQGSEA in the germline V gene. V was clipped by 6 bases and J by 7 bases, with 19 bases between them. The CDR3 runs to 14 residues.